The T cell receptor beta chain described here comes from a study of shared clonotypes between healthy human individuals. Study-level background: The composition of the donors was a couple of women and a few men aged 18 to 49.

Findings and limits, study-wide: Generation probabilities were higher for clonotypes shared across all four sorted-subset donors than for unshared ones. Clonotype sharing among donors was expected to depend on sequencing depth.

CDR3 size: 15 residues. V trimming: 1 base; J trimming: 6 bases; junction bases outside the gene matches: 6. Germline lookup yields CDR1 SGHAT and CDR2 FQNNGV. Per sorted-subset replicate PCR, input was about 180 ng DNA, representing some 30,000 T cell genomes. Profiled with immunoSEQ multiplex PCR; TCRdb holds only in-frame clones, not every one. This table has around 560,000 clones, about 95% appearing once. Terminally differentiated effector memory CD45RA+ cells were excluded by CCR7 positive selection of CD45RO-negative cells. With respect to this clone: Its antigen remains unknown.

The receptor comes from a young woman in good health. The sample consisted of naive CD8+ T cells sorted from blood. The chain has TRBV11-2 and TRBJ1-2; 9 bases match TRBD1. CDR3 residues: CASSLAGGTGNGYTF. The CDR3 DNA sequence: TGTGCCAGCAGCTTAGCTGGAGGGACAGGGAATGGCTACACCTTC.